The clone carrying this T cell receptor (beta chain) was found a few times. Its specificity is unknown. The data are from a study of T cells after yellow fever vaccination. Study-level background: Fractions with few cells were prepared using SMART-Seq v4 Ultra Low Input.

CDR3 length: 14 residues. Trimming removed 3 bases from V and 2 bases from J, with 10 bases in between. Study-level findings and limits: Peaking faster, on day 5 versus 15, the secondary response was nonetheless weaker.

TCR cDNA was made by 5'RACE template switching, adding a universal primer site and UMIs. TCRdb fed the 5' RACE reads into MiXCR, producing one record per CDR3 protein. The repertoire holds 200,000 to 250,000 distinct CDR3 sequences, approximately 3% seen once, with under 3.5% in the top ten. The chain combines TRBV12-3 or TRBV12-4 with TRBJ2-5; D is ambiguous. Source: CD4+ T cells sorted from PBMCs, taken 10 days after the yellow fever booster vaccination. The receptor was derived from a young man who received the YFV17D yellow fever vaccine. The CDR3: CASSFRRIQETQYF. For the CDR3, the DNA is TGTGCCAGCAGTTTTAGGCGGATACAAGAGACCCAGTACTTC.